What follows is one T cell receptor beta chain and its context. This clonotype was observed a handful of times. Its binding antigen is unknown. Within one base of it there is no much larger clone, and no base qualities were kept. Library method: 5' RACE. Sequencing relied on a NextSeq 500. In the TCR library protocol, unique molecular identifiers were attached to individual cDNA molecules to correct for PCR bias and sequencing error. Sequencing covered both TCR alpha and beta chains, and within each sample the abundances of alpha and beta sequences were tightly co-correlated. Turning to the authors' computational methods: V gene, J gene and CDR3 annotation of TCR sequences was performed with Decombinator V4. TCRs were defined as expanded if a significant change between any two time points was detected under a Poisson model with p below 0.0001. TCR abundances were normalised to the total number of TCRs sequenced per sample and were expressed as counts per million. MAIT TCRs were defined by TRAV1-2 paired with TRAJ12, TRAJ20 or TRAJ33, and iNKT TCRs by TRAV10 paired with TRAJ18. VDJdb, accessed 1 November 2021, was searched for CMV, EBV and SARS-CoV-2 annotated TCRs, excluding TCRs annotated for multiple antigens. TCRdb passed the public sequencing reads through fastp at Q25 and MiXCR, retaining productive beta sequences. Duplicate CDR3 protein sequences are folded into a single record with the most common DNA and genes. TCRdb's processing, not the study's, gives the V and J calls here. This sample lists tens of thousands of distinct CDR3 sequences; more than 8.5% were detected once. In total, the top ten clones hold around 17% of the sample.

A case-control design nested within a healthcare worker cohort in London, UK, was used, with weekly nasopharyngeal swab PCR tests and blood sampling performed. Between 23 and 31 March 2020, the week of the UK lockdown, healthcare workers were enrolled and then followed up weekly for as long as 16 weeks. Relative to germline, V is 2 bases shorter and J is 0 bases shorter, with 11 bases between their ends. The germline V gene specifies MGHDK as CDR1 and SYGVNS as CDR2. From cysteine to phenylalanine, the CDR3 is 15 amino acids long. The read is trimmed to its CDR3 DNA, 45 bases read in frame from base 1. This sample was taken from a study of early T cells in non-severe SARS-CoV-2 infection (dated by TCRdb to the early 2020s). Broadly, across the study: TCR sequencing used bulk RNA from unsorted whole blood, so alpha and beta chains could not be paired.

Broader findings and caveats from the paper: VDJdb matching was skewed toward anti-spike CD8 responses and likely underestimated virus-specific expansions by missing private and CD4 specificities.

The sequence joins TRBV25-1 to TRBJ2-7, with the D segment identity uncertain. The clonotype originates from an adult who was a healthcare worker with PCR-confirmed SARS-CoV-2 infection or an uninfected control (not recorded which). Input material: whole blood. The DNA is as follows: TGTGCCAGCAGTGAACGGGCCACTCTCTCCTACGAGCAGTACTTC. Its coded protein is CASSERATLSYEQYF.